This T cell receptor (beta chain) stems from a study of response to subunit inactivated influenza vaccine. General study points: Authors suggested few new T cells are recruited by each seasonal influenza vaccination.

This clonotype was seen ten or more times. Antigen: not known. V was pared by 1 base and J by 4 bases, with 6 bases of the junction left unmatched. This CDR3 contains 15 residues. Germline loops: CDR1 DFQATT, CDR2 SNEGSKA (reference sequence). TCRdb called the RT-PCR reads again in MiXCR, with one record for every CDR3 protein. The repertoire holds 400,000 to 650,000 distinct CDR3 sequences, with approximately 7.3% as singletons. The sample was PBMCs from blood, taken 23 months after vaccination. This TCR was recovered from a man aged 50 to 75 who received an inactivated influenza vaccine. The gene calls are TRBV20-1 and TRBJ1-2; TRBD1 matches at 10 bases. This chain's CDR3 is CSARAFRDRGYGYTF. CDR3 DNA: TGCAGTGCTAGAGCTTTCCGGGACAGGGGCTATGGCTACACCTTC.